This passage covers 3 T cell receptor beta chains from one sample sequenced in a study of T cell responses to AZD1222 COVID-19 vaccine. The protocol was immunoSEQ multiplex PCR, while the TCRdb copy is restricted to in-frame clones and leaves out a portion. The sample consists of 200,000 to 250,000 clones, roughly 91% of them appearing once. The specimen was peripheral blood, collected on day 0 of MenACWY control vaccination. The receptors here all came from an adult in good health.

The gene calls are TRBV14 and TRBJ2-1; TRBD1 is a possible D gene (6 bases). The germline V gene encodes CDR1 SGHDN and CDR2 FVKESK. V gave up 4 bases and J gave up 1 base, with 11 bases separating them. The CDR3 loop spans 15 amino acids. CDR3 DNA: TGTGCCAGCAGCCCACAACAGGGTTCCTACAATGAGCAGTTCTTC. This codes for CASSPQQGSYNEQFF.

This rearrangement joins TRBV4-2 to TRBJ1-1, with D possibly matching TRBD1 (6 bases). This CDR3 is built from 16 residues. Germline CDR1 is LGHNA and CDR2 is YNFKEQ. Trimming removed 0 bases at V and 4 bases at J, with 15 bases between. The CDR3 bases are TGTGCCAGCAGCCAAGATGTGGGACAAAAGACCACTGAAGCTTTCTTT. Its translation is CASSQDVGQKTTEAFF.

The chain carries TRBV11-2 and TRBJ1-1, with D uncertain. The CDR3 totals 15 residues. Per germline, CDR1 SGHAT and CDR2 FQNNGV. V lost 5 bases and J lost 5, with 18 bases in between. The CDR3 is CASSPTVGVGTEAFF. CDR3 bases: TGTGCCAGCAGCCCTACGGTCGGGGTTGGAACTGAAGCTTTCTTT.